Shown below are 16 T cell receptor beta chains from a single sample sequenced in a study of T cell repertoires in ileal Crohn's disease. Clones were read by immunoSEQ multiplex PCR, and TCRdb kept only the in-frame ones, dropping some. The repertoire holds almost 5,500 clones, with around four fifths as singletons. The sample consisted of ileal tissue. The receptors originated from an adult with Crohn's disease.

CDR3 sequence (DNA): TGCGCCAGCAGTCGTTCCGGCCAGCCTAATCAGCCCCAGCATTTT. The encoded protein is CASSRSGQPNQPQHF. The chain couples TRBV5-1 to TRBJ1-5; D not certain. Germline CDR1 SGHRS, CDR2 YFSETQ. This CDR3 has 15 amino acids. The germline V and J ends were trimmed by 5 bases and 4 bases, with 16 bases remaining between them. The variable domain in full, completed from reference TRBV5-1 and TRBJ1-5, reads KAGVTQTPRYLIKTRGQQVTLSCSPISGHRSVSWYQQTPGQGLQFLFEYFSETQRNKGNFPGRFSGRQFSNSRSEMNVSTLELGDSALYLCASSRSGQPNQPQHFGDGTRLSIL.

This clone was observed a single time. The V gene is TRBV9, the J gene TRBJ2-5; no reliable D call. Germline loops: CDR1 SGDLS, CDR2 YYNGEE. V was cut by 3 bases and J by 3 bases, with 15 bases left in between. CDR3 length equals 15 residues. This chain's CDR3 is CASSAQGNRKETQYF. Here the CDR3 DNA reads TGTGCCAGCAGCGCCCAAGGGAACAGAAAAGAGACCCAGTACTTC.

V and J are TRBV10-3 and TRBJ1-1; 9 bases map to TRBD1. Germline V gene lookup returns CDR1 ENHRY and CDR2 SYGVKD. This CDR3 region has 15 residues. Losses at the gene ends were 3 bases for V and 5 bases for J; bases not matched to a gene: 7. The CDR3 DNA is TGTGCCATCAGTGATCCTGGACAGGGGCAAACTGAAGCTTTCTTT. This gives the protein CAISDPGQGQTEAFF.

The chain joins TRBV7-8 to TRBJ2-1; 11 bases are a match to TRBD2. Germline V gene lookup returns CDR1 SGHVS and CDR2 FQNEAQ. With V trimmed by 4 bases and J by 12 bases, 8 bases remained unmatched. The CDR3 totals 14 residues. The CDR3 protein is CASSWLAGGEVQFF. The CDR3, as DNA: TGTGCCAGCAGCTGGCTAGCGGGGGGAGAGGTGCAGTTCTTC.

The V and J genes are TRBV2 and TRBJ1-6; TRBD1 aligns across 7 bases. Looked up from germline, CDR1 is SNHLY and CDR2 is FYNNEI. Losses at the gene ends were 10 bases for V and 1 base for J; bases not matched to a gene: 7. The CDR3 extends over 15 amino acids. The CDR3 reads CATTKGASYNSPLHF. CDR3 bases: TGTGCCACCACAAAGGGGGCGTCCTATAATTCACCCCTCCACTTT.

This chain links TRBV6-1 with TRBJ2-6; no firm D call. CDR1 is MNHNS and CDR2 is SASEGT in the germline V gene. The V end was cut by 6 bases, the J end by 0 bases, with 6 bases between. This CDR3 has 14 residues. The CDR3 DNA reads as TGTGCCAGCAGGAGACACTCTGGGGCCAACGTCCTGACTTTC. Protein sequence: CASRRHSGANVLTF.

This clone has only a few counts. This chain connects TRBV5-1 to TRBJ1-5; D is perhaps TRBD1 (6 bases). The germline V gene has CDR1 SGHRS and CDR2 YFSETQ. V lost 0 bases and J 3 bases, leaving 10 bases between the germline ends. This CDR3 is built from 15 residues. CDR3 nucleotide sequence: TGCGCCAGCAGCTTGGAAGGGGGGTTCAATCAGCCCCAGCATTTT. Translated: CASSLEGGFNQPQHF. Full variable domain (remainder filled in from reference TRBV5-1 and TRBJ1-5): KAGVTQTPRYLIKTRGQQVTLSCSPISGHRSVSWYQQTPGQGLQFLFEYFSETQRNKGNFPGRFSGRQFSNSRSEMNVSTLELGDSALYLCASSLEGGFNQPQHFGDGTRLSIL.

This chain connects TRBV6-6 to TRBJ2-7; TRBD1 might be the D (6 bases). CDR3 length equals 14 residues. The germline V and J ends were trimmed by 2 bases and 2 bases, with 10 bases remaining between them. From germline, CDR1 is MNHNY and CDR2 SVGAGI (reference sequence). The CDR3 region is CASSYEQGPYEQYF. CDR3 coding DNA: TGTGCCAGCAGTTACGAACAGGGCCCCTACGAGCAGTACTTC.

The chain employs TRBV5-5 and TRBJ1-2; 9 bases match TRBD1. The ends lost 4 bases at V and 8 bases at J; junction bases unmatched: 6. The germline V gene has CDR1 SGHKS and CDR2 YYEKEE (reference sequence). CDR3 length equals 13 residues. The CDR3 nucleotides read TGTGCCAGCAGCCGGGACAGGGAGGCGGGCTACACCTTC. As protein: CASSRDREAGYTF.

The chain recombines TRBV19 with TRBJ1-2; a weak D match, TRBD1 (6 bases). The V gene lost 7 bases and the J gene lost 8 bases, with 17 bases spanning the gap. The CDR3 loop spans 13 amino acids. Germline CDR1 LNHDA, CDR2 SQIVND (reference sequence). The CDR3 spells CASKQGDGGGYTF. In nucleotides, the CDR3 is TGTGCCAGTAAACAGGGAGACGGCGGGGGCTACACCTTC.

The chain has TRBV7-9 and TRBJ1-2; 11 bases agree with TRBD1. CDR1 and CDR2 from the germline V gene are SEHNR and FQNEAQ (reference sequence). This CDR3 spans 17 amino acids. After removal of 4 bases from V and 0 bases from J, the junction contained 7 bases not matched to a gene. This CDR3 reads CASSSDRGRPSNYGYTF. In DNA form, the CDR3 reads TGTGCCAGCAGCTCGGACAGGGGGCGCCCCTCTAACTATGGCTACACCTTC.

V usage is TRBV19 and J usage is TRBJ2-4, with 7 bases matching TRBD1. The CDR3 length is 14 residues. Germline V gives CDR1 LNHDA, CDR2 SQIVND (reference sequence). After removal of 4 bases from V and 7 bases from J, the junction contained 7 bases not matched to a gene. The CDR3 region has the DNA TGTGCCAGTAGTACAGGGGGAGAGATTAACATTCAGTACTTC. Translating gives CASSTGGEINIQYF.

The chain carries TRBV19 and TRBJ2-2; no clear D gene. Germline V gene lookup returns CDR1 LNHDA and CDR2 SQIVND (reference sequence). V dropped 3 bases and J dropped 4 bases, with 9 bases sitting between them. CDR3 length: 14 residues. The CDR3 protein is CASSIWDSTGELFF. The DNA for the CDR3 is TGTGCCAGTAGTATCTGGGATAGCACCGGGGAGCTGTTTTTT.

This chain joins TRBV19 and TRBJ2-1; maybe TRBD2 (5 bases). Germline V lookup: CDR1 LNHDA, CDR2 SQIVND (reference sequence). The CDR3 covers 13 residues. Trimming pared 4 bases from V and 8 bases from J, leaving 12 bases between. The DNA for the CDR3 is TGTGCCAGTAGTACGGGGTCCTGGGATGAGCAGTTCTTC. This translates into CASSTGSWDEQFF.

The V gene is TRBV18, the J gene TRBJ2-1; 8 bases match TRBD2. Germline CDR1 and CDR2: KGHSH and LQKENI. This CDR3 has 17 amino acids. V shed 2 bases and J 5 bases; nucleotides not matched to a gene: 11. This CDR3 is CASSPFLAGGLHNEQFF. CDR3 in DNA: TGTGCCAGCTCACCATTTCTGGCGGGAGGACTACACAATGAGCAGTTCTTC. The full variable domain, with the rest looked up from reference TRBV18 and TRBJ2-1, is NAGVMQNPRHLVRRRGQEARLRCSPMKGHSHVYWYRQLPEEGLKFMVYLQKENIIDESGMPKERFSAEFPKEGPSILRIQQVVRGDSAAYFCASSPFLAGGLHNEQFFGPGTRLTVL.

This chain joins TRBV29-1 and TRBJ1-5; D is undetermined. The ends were cut back, 5 bases at V and 0 bases at J, with 8 bases in the middle. The CDR3 runs to 13 residues. CDR1 SQVTM and CDR2 ANQGSEA come from the germline V gene. Here the CDR3 reads CSVRRASNQPQHF. Here the CDR3 DNA reads TGCAGCGTTCGGAGGGCTAGCAATCAGCCCCAGCATTTT.